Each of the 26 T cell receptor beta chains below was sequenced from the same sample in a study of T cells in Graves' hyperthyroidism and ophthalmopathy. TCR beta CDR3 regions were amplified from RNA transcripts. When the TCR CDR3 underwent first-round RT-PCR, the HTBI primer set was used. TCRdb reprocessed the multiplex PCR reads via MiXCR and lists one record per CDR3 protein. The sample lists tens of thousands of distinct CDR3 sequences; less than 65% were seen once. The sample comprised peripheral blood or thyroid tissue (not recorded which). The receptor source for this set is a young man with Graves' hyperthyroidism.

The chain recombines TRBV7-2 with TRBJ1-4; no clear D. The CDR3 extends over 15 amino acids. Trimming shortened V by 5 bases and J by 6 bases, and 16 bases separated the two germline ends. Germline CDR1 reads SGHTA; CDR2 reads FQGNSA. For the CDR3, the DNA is TGTGCCAGCAGCAAAGGGTGGGGAGAGGATGAAAAACTGTTTTTT. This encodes CASSKGWGEDEKLFF.

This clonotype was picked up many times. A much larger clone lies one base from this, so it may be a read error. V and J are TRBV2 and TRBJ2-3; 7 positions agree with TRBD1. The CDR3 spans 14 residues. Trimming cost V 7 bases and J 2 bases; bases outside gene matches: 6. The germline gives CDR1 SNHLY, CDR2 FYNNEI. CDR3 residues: CASMRGQTTDTQYF. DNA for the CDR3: TGTGCCAGCATGAGGGGACAGACCACAGATACGCAGTATTTT.

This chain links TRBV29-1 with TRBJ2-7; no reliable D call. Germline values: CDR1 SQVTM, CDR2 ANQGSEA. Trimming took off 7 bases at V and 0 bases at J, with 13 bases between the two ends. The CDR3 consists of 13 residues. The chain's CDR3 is CSATRASSYEQYF. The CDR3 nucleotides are TGCAGCGCTACTCGGGCGAGCTCCTACGAGCAGTACTTC.

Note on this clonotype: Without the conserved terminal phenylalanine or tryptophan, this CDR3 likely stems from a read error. The CDR3 DNA reads as TGTGCCAGCAGCTTCACTAGCGGGAGGGCCTCGGCCGGGGAGCTGTTTCTT. The encoded protein is CASSFTSGRASAGELFL. V is TRBV7-9 and J is TRBJ2-2; the match to TRBD2 covers 13 bases. This CDR3 has 17 amino acids. V lost 3 bases and J lost 6; bases outside the gene matches: 7. Germline CDR1 reads SEHNR; CDR2 reads FQNEAQ (reference sequence).

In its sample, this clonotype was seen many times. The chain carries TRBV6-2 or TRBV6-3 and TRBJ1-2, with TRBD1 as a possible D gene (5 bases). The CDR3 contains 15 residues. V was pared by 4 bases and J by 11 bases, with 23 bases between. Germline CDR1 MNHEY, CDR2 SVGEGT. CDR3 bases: TGTGCCAGCAGTTCCCTCCGGGACGGCGATAATCGTTACACCTTC. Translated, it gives CASSSLRDGDNRYTF.

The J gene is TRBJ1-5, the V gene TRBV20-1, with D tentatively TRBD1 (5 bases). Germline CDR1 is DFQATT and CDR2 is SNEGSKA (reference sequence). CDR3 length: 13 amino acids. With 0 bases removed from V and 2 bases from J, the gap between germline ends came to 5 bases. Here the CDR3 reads CSARDRGNQPQHF. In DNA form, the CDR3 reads TGCAGTGCTAGAGACAGGGGCAATCAGCCCCAGCATTTT.

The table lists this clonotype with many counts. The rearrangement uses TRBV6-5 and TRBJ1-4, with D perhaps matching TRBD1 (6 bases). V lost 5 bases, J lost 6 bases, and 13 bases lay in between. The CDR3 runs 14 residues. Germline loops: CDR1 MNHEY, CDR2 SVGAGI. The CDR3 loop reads CASSRSGGHEKLFF. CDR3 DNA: TGTGCCAGCAGTCGCTCGGGGGGCCATGAAAAACTGTTTTTT.

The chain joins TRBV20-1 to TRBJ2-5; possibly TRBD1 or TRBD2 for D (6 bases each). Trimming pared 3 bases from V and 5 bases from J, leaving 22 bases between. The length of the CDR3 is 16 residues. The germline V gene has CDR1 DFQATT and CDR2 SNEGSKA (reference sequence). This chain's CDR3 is CSASRRGTDDRETQYF. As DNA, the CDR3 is TGCAGTGCTAGTCGACGGGGGACGGATGACAGGGAGACCCAGTACTTC.

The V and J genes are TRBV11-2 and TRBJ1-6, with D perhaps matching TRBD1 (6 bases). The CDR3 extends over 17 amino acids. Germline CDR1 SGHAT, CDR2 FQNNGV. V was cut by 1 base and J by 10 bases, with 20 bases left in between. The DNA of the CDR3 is TGTGCCAGCAGCTTAGGAAGGGGGACAACGTCTCCCTCACCCCTCCACTTT. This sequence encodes CASSLGRGTTSPSPLHF.

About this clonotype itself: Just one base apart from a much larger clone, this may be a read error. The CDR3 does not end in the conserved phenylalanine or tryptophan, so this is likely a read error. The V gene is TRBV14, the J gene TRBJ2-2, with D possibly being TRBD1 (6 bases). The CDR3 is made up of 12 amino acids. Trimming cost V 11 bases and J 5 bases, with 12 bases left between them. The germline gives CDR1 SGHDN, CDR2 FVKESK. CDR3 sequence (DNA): TGTGCCTGGAGCACAGGGACCGGGGAGCTGTTTCTT. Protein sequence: CAWSTGTGELFL.

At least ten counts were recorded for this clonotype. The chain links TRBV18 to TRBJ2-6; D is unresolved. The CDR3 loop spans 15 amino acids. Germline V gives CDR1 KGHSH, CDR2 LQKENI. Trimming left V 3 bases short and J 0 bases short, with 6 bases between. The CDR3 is CASSPPVSGANVLTF. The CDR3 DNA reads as TGTGCCAGCTCACCCCCAGTCTCTGGGGCCAACGTCCTGACTTTC.

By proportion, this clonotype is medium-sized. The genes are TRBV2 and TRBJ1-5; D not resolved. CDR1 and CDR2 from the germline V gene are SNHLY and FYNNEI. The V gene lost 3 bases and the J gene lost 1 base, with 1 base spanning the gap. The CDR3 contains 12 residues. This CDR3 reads CASSESNQPQHF. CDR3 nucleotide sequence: TGTGCCAGCAGTGAGAGCAATCAGCCCCAGCATTTT.

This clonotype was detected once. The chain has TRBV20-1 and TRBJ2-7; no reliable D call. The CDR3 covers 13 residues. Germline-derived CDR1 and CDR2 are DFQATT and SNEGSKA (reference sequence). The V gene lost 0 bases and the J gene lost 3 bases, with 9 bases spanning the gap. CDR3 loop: CSARDPYVYEQYF. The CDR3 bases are TGCAGTGCTAGAGACCCGTATGTCTACGAGCAGTACTTC.

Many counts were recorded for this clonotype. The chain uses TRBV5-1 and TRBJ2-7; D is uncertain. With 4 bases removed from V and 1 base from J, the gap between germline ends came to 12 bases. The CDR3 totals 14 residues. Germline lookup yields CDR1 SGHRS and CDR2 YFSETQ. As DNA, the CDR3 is TGCGCCAGCAGCCCCCTGCCCGCTTCCTACGAGCAGTACTTC. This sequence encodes CASSPLPASYEQYF.

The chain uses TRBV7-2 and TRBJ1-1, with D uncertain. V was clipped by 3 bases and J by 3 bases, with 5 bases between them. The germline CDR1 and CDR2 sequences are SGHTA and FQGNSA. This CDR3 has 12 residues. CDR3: CASSFRYTEAFF. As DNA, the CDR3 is TGTGCCAGCAGCTTTCGGTACACTGAAGCTTTCTTT.

As DNA, the CDR3 is TGTGCCAGCAGCTTATCTTTTCGATCACCCCTCCACTTT. Translating gives CASSLSFRSPLHF. The chain couples TRBV11-2 to TRBJ1-6; no clear D. From germline, CDR1 is SGHAT and CDR2 FQNNGV. The V gene lost 2 bases and the J gene lost 10 bases, with 9 bases spanning the gap. This CDR3 has 13 amino acids.

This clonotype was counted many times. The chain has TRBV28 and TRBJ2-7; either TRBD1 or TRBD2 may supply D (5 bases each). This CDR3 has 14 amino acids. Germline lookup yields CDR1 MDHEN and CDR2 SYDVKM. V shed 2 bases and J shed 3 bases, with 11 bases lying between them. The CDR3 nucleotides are TGTGCCAGCAGTTTAGCCGGGGCCCGCTACGAGCAGTACTTC. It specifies CASSLAGARYEQYF.

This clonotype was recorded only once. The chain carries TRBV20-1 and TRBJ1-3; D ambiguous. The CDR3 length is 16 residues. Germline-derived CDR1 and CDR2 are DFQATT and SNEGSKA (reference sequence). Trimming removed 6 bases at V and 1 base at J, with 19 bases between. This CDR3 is CSAYIPGRFSGNTIYF. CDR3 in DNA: TGCAGTGCCTACATTCCCGGCAGGTTTTCTGGAAACACCATATATTTT.

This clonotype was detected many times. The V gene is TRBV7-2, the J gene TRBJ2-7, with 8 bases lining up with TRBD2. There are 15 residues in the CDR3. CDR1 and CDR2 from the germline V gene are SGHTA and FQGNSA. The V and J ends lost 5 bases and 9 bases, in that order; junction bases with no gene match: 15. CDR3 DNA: TGTGCCAGCAGCCTCGGGGCGGGGGGAAATTCCGTGCAGTACTTC. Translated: CASSLGAGGNSVQYF. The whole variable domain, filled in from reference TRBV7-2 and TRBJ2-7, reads GAGVSQSPSNKVTEKGKDVELRCDPISGHTALYWYRQSLGQGLEFLIYFQGNSAPDKSGLPSDRFSAERTGGSVSTLTIQRTQQEDSAVYLCASSLGAGGNSVQYFGPGTRLTVT.

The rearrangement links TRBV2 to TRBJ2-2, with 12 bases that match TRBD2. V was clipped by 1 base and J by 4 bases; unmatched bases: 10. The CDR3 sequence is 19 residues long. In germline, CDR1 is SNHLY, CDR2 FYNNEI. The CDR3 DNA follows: TGTGCCAGCAGTGAAGGGGAGACTCTAGCGGGAGGGGGCACCGGGGAGCTGTTTTTT. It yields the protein CASSEGETLAGGGTGELFF.

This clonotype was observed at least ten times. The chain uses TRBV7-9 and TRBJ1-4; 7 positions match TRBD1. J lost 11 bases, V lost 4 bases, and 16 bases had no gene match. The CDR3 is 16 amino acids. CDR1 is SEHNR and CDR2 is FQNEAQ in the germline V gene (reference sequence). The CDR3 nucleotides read TGTGCCAGCAGCTCCCAAGGGTTCCGGGACAGATGGAAACTGTTTTTT. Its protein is CASSSQGFRDRWKLFF.

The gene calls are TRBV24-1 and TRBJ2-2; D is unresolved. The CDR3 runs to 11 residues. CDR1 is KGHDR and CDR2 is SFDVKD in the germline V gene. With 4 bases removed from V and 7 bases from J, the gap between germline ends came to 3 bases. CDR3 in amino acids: CATSDHGELFF. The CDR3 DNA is TGTGCCACCAGTGACCACGGGGAGCTGTTTTTT.

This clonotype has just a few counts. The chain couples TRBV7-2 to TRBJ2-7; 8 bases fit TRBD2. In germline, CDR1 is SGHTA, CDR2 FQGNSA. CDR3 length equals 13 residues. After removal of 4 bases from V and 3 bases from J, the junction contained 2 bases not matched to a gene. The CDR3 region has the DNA TGTGCCAGCAGCTCGAGCGGGGGCTACGAGCAGTACTTC. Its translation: CASSSSGGYEQYF.

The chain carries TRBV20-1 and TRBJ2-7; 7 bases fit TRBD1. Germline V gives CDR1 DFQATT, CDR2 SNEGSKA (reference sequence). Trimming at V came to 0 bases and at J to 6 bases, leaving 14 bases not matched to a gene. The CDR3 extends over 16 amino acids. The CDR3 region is CSARDQIRDSVGEQYF. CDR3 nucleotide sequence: TGCAGTGCTAGAGACCAAATCCGGGACAGCGTGGGCGAGCAGTACTTC.

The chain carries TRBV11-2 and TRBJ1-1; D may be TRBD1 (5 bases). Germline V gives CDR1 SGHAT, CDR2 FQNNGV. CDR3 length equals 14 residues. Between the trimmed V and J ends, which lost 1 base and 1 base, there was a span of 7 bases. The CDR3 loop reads CASSLVDKNTEAFF. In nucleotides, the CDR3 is TGTGCCAGCAGCTTAGTGGACAAGAACACTGAAGCTTTCTTT.

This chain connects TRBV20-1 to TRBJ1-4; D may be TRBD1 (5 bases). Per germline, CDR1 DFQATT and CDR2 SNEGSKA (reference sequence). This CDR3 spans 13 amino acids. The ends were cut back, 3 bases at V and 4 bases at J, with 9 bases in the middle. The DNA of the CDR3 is TGCAGTGCTAGTTCAGGGCTTAATGAAAAACTGTTTTTT. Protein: CSASSGLNEKLFF.